These 5 T cell receptor beta chains share one sample of origin, sequenced in a study of beta chain features in type 1 diabetes. General study points: All four CD4+ subsets of Type 1 diabetes patients contained TCRB CDR3s that were moderately but significantly shorter.

As every portion of the isolated RNA was reverse transcribed, the sequencing read expressed TCRB transcripts. Sequenced by immunoSEQ multiplex PCR; TCRdb stores in-frame clones only, minus some. Of about 390,000 clones in the sample, 9.6% were seen once. These receptors are not linked to any known antigen. The specimen was central memory CD4+ T cells from blood. These receptors were obtained from a man aged 25-40 years with type 1 diabetes.

This rearrangement joins TRBV4-1 to TRBJ1-5; D ambiguous. This CDR3 has 13 residues. V was trimmed by 0 bases and J by 9 bases, leaving 9 bases between them. Germline V gene data show CDR1 as MGHRA and CDR2 as YSYEKL. CDR3 DNA: TGCGCCAGCAGCCAAGAGGAGGGTGGGCCCCAGCATTTT. Translating gives CASSQEEGGPQHF.

The CDR3 DNA reads TGCGCCAGTGGCGTGGCAGTTCAGGGCTCTGAAGCTTTCTTT. Its protein is CASGVAVQGSEAFF. The chain couples TRBV5-1 to TRBJ1-1; D perhaps matches TRBD1 (5 bases). V lost 8 bases and J 6 bases, leaving 20 bases between the germline ends. The CDR3 contains 14 residues. CDR1 and CDR2 (germline): SGHRS, YFSETQ. Full variable domain (remainder filled in from reference TRBV5-1 and TRBJ1-1): KAGVTQTPRYLIKTRGQQVTLSCSPISGHRSVSWYQQTPGQGLQFLFEYFSETQRNKGNFPGRFSGRQFSNSRSEMNVSTLELGDSALYLCASGVAVQGSEAFFGQGTRLTVV.

V is TRBV11-2 and J is TRBJ2-1, with D perhaps TRBD2 (6 bases). Germline V CDR1 and CDR2: SGHAT, FQNNGV. This CDR3 spans 15 amino acids. Deletions cut 0 bases from V and 6 bases from J, with 12 bases between. CDR3: CASSLDGTSLNEQFF. CDR3 coding DNA: TGTGCCAGCAGCTTAGATGGGACTTCTCTCAATGAGCAGTTCTTC.

This clone was observed at least ten times. This rearrangement joins TRBV10-3 to TRBJ2-7, with D possibly TRBD2 on 8 matching bases. Germline loops: CDR1 ENHRY, CDR2 SYGVKD. The CDR3 is 16 residues long. Trimming cost V 4 bases and J 0 bases, with 16 bases left between them. The CDR3 DNA sequence: TGTGCCATCAGTGGAGGGGACAGCGGGAGCTCCTACGAGCAGTACTTC. Its protein is CAISGGDSGSSYEQYF.

The chain combines TRBV18 with TRBJ2-7; 7 nucleotides match TRBD1. Trimming took 5 bases from V and 5 from J; bases not matched to a gene: 6. Looked up from germline, CDR1 is KGHSH and CDR2 is LQKENI. This CDR3 has 13 amino acids. CDR3 DNA: TGTGCCAGCTCATTTACGACAGGGCACGAGCAGTACTTC. This translates into CASSFTTGHEQYF.